These T cell receptor beta chains were read from a single sample in a study of CD8+ T cells in alopecia areata. Sequenced by immunoSEQ multiplex PCR; TCRdb stores in-frame clones only, minus some. The sample gives 100,000 to 120,000 clones, 58% of which show up once; 20% to 25% is in the top ten. Source material: NKG2D-low CD8+ T cells sorted from blood. The source is a human donor with alopecia areata. CDR3s include the opening cysteine and the closing phenylalanine or tryptophan. A D gene is named only where the DNA matches it firmly. Some rows mark clone size as missing; the rest say once, few, many or name a class of expanded clone.

v_gene: TRBV28; j_gene: TRBJ2-7; abundance: .; d_gene: .; CDR3nt: TGTGCCAGCGGACAGTACGAGCAGTACTTC; CDR3aa: CASGQYEQYF
v_gene: TRBV27; j_gene: TRBJ1-5; abundance: once; d_gene: TRBD1; CDR3nt: TGTGCCAGCAGTATAGGACAGGATGGACAGCCCCAGCATTTT; CDR3aa: CASSIGQDGQPQHF
v_gene: TRBV9; j_gene: TRBJ2-7; abundance: .; d_gene: .; CDR3nt: TGTGCCAGCAGCGTAGGAGGGGAGCCAGAGCAGTACTTC; CDR3aa: CASSVGGEPEQYF
v_gene: TRBV7-3; j_gene: TRBJ2-2; abundance: few; d_gene: TRBD2; CDR3nt: TGTGCCAGCAGCTCAGGACTAGCGGGTCCGAACACCGGGGAGCTGTTTTTT; CDR3aa: CASSSGLAGPNTGELFF
v_gene: TRBV7-9; j_gene: TRBJ2-1; abundance: few; d_gene: .; CDR3nt: TGTGCCAGCAGCTTAGTTGAGCAGTTCTTC; CDR3aa: CASSLVEQFF
v_gene: TRBV7-9; j_gene: TRBJ2-7; abundance: many; d_gene: .; CDR3nt: TGTGCCACCACGGACTCCTACGAGCAGTACTTC; CDR3aa: CATTDSYEQYF
v_gene: TRBV15; j_gene: TRBJ2-1; abundance: .; d_gene: .; CDR3nt: TGTGCCACCAGGTCGGGAAACAATGAGCAGTTCTTC; CDR3aa: CATRSGNNEQFF
v_gene: TRBV2; j_gene: TRBJ2-5; abundance: .; d_gene: .; CDR3nt: TGTGCCAGCATGGTTCCTATCGGCGGGTCGAGCCACCAAGAGACCCAGTACTTC; CDR3aa: CASMVPIGGSSHQETQYF
v_gene: TRBV7-6; j_gene: TRBJ1-5; abundance: .; d_gene: .; CDR3nt: TGTGCCAGCAGCTTAGACTCGAGGAGCAATCAGCCCCAGCATTTT; CDR3aa: CASSLDSRSNQPQHF
v_gene: TRBV29-1; j_gene: TRBJ2-1; abundance: .; d_gene: .; CDR3nt: TGCAGCGTACGCACAACAGAGAATCAGGAGAGCTCCTACAATGAGCAGTTCTTC; CDR3aa: CSVRTTENQESSYNEQFF
v_gene: TRBV6-5; j_gene: TRBJ2-7; abundance: .; d_gene: TRBD2; CDR3nt: TGTGCCAGCAGGGAAAAGCGGGGTGACTACGAGCAGTACTTC; CDR3aa: CASREKRGDYEQYF
v_gene: TRBV1; j_gene: TRBJ1-2; abundance: .; d_gene: .; CDR3nt: TGCACCAGCAGCCATGCCGTACACTATGGCTACACCTTC; CDR3aa: CTSSHAVHYGYTF
v_gene: TRBV6-5; j_gene: TRBJ2-7; abundance: .; d_gene: TRBD1; CDR3nt: TGTGCCAGCAGTTACTCCCCGGGACAGGTCGGGCAGTACTTC; CDR3aa: CASSYSPGQVGQYF
v_gene: TRBV7-8; j_gene: TRBJ2-5; abundance: few; d_gene: .; CDR3nt: TGTGCCAGCAGAAACAGGGCCGGGGGAGAGACCCAGTACTTC; CDR3aa: CASRNRAGGETQYF
v_gene: TRBV27; j_gene: TRBJ2-1; abundance: .; d_gene: .; CDR3nt: TGTGCCAGCAGCCAAGATCGGATTAACGCGTTCTTC; CDR3aa: CASSQDRINAFF
v_gene: TRBV27; j_gene: TRBJ2-7; abundance: many; d_gene: .; CDR3nt: TGTGCCAGCAGTTTATTAGGGCGGGAGCAGTACTTC; CDR3aa: CASSLLGREQYF
v_gene: TRBV19; j_gene: TRBJ2-7; abundance: few; d_gene: .; CDR3nt: TGTGCCAGTAGTATTGGTCGGAACTCCTACGAGCAGTACTTC; CDR3aa: CASSIGRNSYEQYF
v_gene: TRBV9; j_gene: TRBJ2-7; abundance: few; d_gene: .; CDR3nt: TGTGCCAGCAGTGGACAGGCAGGGGACTTCTACGAGCAGTACTTC; CDR3aa: CASSGQAGDFYEQYF
v_gene: TRBV27; j_gene: TRBJ1-5; abundance: .; d_gene: TRBD1; CDR3nt: TGTGCCAGCAGTTTTAGACAGGGAGGGCAGCCCCAGCATTTT; CDR3aa: CASSFRQGGQPQHF
v_gene: TRBV2; j_gene: TRBJ2-6; abundance: .; d_gene: .; CDR3nt: TGTGCCAGCAGTGACTCGGTCCCCGGGGCCAACGTCCTGACTTTC; CDR3aa: CASSDSVPGANVLTF
v_gene: TRBV15; j_gene: TRBJ2-7; abundance: .; d_gene: .; CDR3nt: TGTGCCACCAGCGCCAGAGGTGGGACTCGCCCCTACGAGCAGTACTTC; CDR3aa: CATSARGGTRPYEQYF
v_gene: TRBV13; j_gene: TRBJ2-7; abundance: few; d_gene: TRBD2; CDR3nt: TGTGCCAGCAGCCGGGGGGACCGGGCCTACGAGCAGTACTTC; CDR3aa: CASSRGDRAYEQYF
v_gene: TRBV4-1; j_gene: TRBJ2-7; abundance: .; d_gene: TRBD1; CDR3nt: TGCGCCAGCAGCCAAGCCGGGACAGGAGCCTACGAGCAGTACTTC; CDR3aa: CASSQAGTGAYEQYF
v_gene: TRBV5-1; j_gene: TRBJ2-7; abundance: few; d_gene: TRBD2; CDR3nt: TGCGCCAGCAGCTTGGTGGCAGCCAGCGGGAGCAAGGAGCAGTACTTC; CDR3aa: CASSLVAASGSKEQYF
v_gene: TRBV19; j_gene: TRBJ2-1; abundance: few; d_gene: TRBD1; CDR3nt: TGTGCCAGTAGTCCCAGGACAGGCCGTCCCGATGAGCAGTTCTTC; CDR3aa: CASSPRTGRPDEQFF
v_gene: TRBV13; j_gene: TRBJ2-7; abundance: .; d_gene: .; CDR3nt: TGTGCCAGCAGCTCCCGACAGGTAAACCTCTACGAGCAGTACTTC; CDR3aa: CASSSRQVNLYEQYF
v_gene: TRBV7-9; j_gene: TRBJ2-7; abundance: few; d_gene: TRBD2; CDR3nt: TGTGCCAGCAGCTTAACTAGCGGGAACTCCTACGAGCAGTACTTC; CDR3aa: CASSLTSGNSYEQYF
v_gene: TRBV5-1; j_gene: TRBJ2-1; abundance: few; d_gene: .; CDR3nt: TGCGCCAGCAGCGCTAATCATGAGCAGTTCTTC; CDR3aa: CASSANHEQFF
v_gene: TRBV19; j_gene: TRBJ1-2; abundance: .; d_gene: .; CDR3nt: TGTGCCAGTAGTATGGGACCCACTGCTTTCTATGGCTACACCTTC; CDR3aa: CASSMGPTAFYGYTF
v_gene: TRBV6-5; j_gene: TRBJ2-3; abundance: .; d_gene: .; CDR3nt: TGTGCCAGCGGGGCAGGGGTTTCAGATACGCAGTATTTT; CDR3aa: CASGAGVSDTQYF
v_gene: TRBV27; j_gene: TRBJ2-7; abundance: .; d_gene: .; CDR3nt: TGTGCCAGCAGTTTTGGCAGATCCTACGAGCAGTACTTC; CDR3aa: CASSFGRSYEQYF
v_gene: TRBV12-2; j_gene: TRBJ2-1; abundance: few; d_gene: .; CDR3nt: TGTGCAAGTCGCTTTGAGAATGAGCAGTTCTTC; CDR3aa: CASRFENEQFF
v_gene: TRBV18; j_gene: TRBJ1-1; abundance: few; d_gene: .; CDR3nt: TGTGCCAGCTCACAAACACGGACTGAAGCTTTCTTT; CDR3aa: CASSQTRTEAFF
v_gene: TRBV4-1; j_gene: TRBJ2-3; abundance: few; d_gene: TRBD2; CDR3nt: TGCGCCAGCAGCCAAGAACCCGTGACTAGCGCAGATACGCAGTATTTT; CDR3aa: CASSQEPVTSADTQYF
v_gene: TRBV7-9; j_gene: TRBJ2-7; abundance: .; d_gene: .; CDR3nt: TGTGCCAGCGGACCGGGCCCCACCTACGAGCAGTACTTC; CDR3aa: CASGPGPTYEQYF
v_gene: TRBV5-1; j_gene: TRBJ2-7; abundance: few; d_gene: .; CDR3nt: TGCGCCAGCACCGCCGGTTGGGGGACCTACGAGCAGTACTTC; CDR3aa: CASTAGWGTYEQYF
v_gene: TRBV7-9; j_gene: TRBJ1-5; abundance: .; d_gene: .; CDR3nt: TGTGCCAGCAGCTTAGGTTCAGCTACTAGTCAGCCCCAGCATTTT; CDR3aa: CASSLGSATSQPQHF
v_gene: TRBV19; j_gene: TRBJ2-7; abundance: .; d_gene: TRBD2; CDR3nt: TGTGCCAGTAGCATGCTGGCGGGGGGCGAATACGAGCAGTACTTC; CDR3aa: CASSMLAGGEYEQYF
v_gene: TRBV13; j_gene: TRBJ1-3; abundance: .; d_gene: .; CDR3nt: TGTGCCAGCAGCTTTCTTTTTCCGGGAGACTCTGGAAACACCATATATTTT; CDR3aa: CASSFLFPGDSGNTIYF
v_gene: TRBV19; j_gene: TRBJ2-1; abundance: .; d_gene: TRBD2; CDR3nt: TGTGCCAGTAGTATCTTTGGGACTAGCTCCTACAATGAGCAGTTCTTC; CDR3aa: CASSIFGTSSYNEQFF
v_gene: TRBV28; j_gene: TRBJ2-5; abundance: .; d_gene: .; CDR3nt: TGTGCCAGCAGTTTATATACGCGCCTTATCGTAGAGACCCAGTACTTC; CDR3aa: CASSLYTRLIVETQYF
v_gene: TRBV27; j_gene: TRBJ1-1; abundance: .; d_gene: .; CDR3nt: TGTGCCAGCAGTTTCAGTTTGGGGACTGAAGCTTTCTTT; CDR3aa: CASSFSLGTEAFF
v_gene: TRBV14; j_gene: TRBJ2-1; abundance: once; d_gene: TRBD2; CDR3nt: TGTGCCAGCAGCCTCTCCGGGACTAGCGGGTATGAGCAGTTCTTC; CDR3aa: CASSLSGTSGYEQFF
v_gene: TRBV7-8; j_gene: TRBJ2-7; abundance: .; d_gene: TRBD2; CDR3nt: TGTGCCAGCAGCTTAGCCCTAGCGGGAGAACTCTACGAGCAGTACTTC; CDR3aa: CASSLALAGELYEQYF
v_gene: TRBV9; j_gene: TRBJ2-3; abundance: .; d_gene: .; CDR3nt: TGTGCCAGCAGCCGGGCGGGAGATACGCAGTATTTT; CDR3aa: CASSRAGDTQYF